This T cell receptor (beta chain) was sequenced in a study of vaccination and CD4 T cells after COVID-19. Study background: Overlapping spike peptides of SARS-CoV-2, HCoV-NL63, HCoV-OC43 and HCoV-229E were used, and cells were stimulated with them. Overall study findings and caveats: Rising from about 20 to 38, the median of SARS-CoV-2-reactive clonotypes did not change significantly.

Sequencing of DNA taken from cultured CD4+ T cells relied on the Oncomine TCR Beta short-read assay. TCRdb re-called the PCR reads through MiXCR, storing one row per CDR3 protein. The data contain roughly 3,300 distinct CDR3 sequences, 60% to 85% of them seen just once; the ten biggest clones take up approximately 20%. On this clonotype itself: Its antigen is not identified.

V gave up 9 bases and J gave up 14 bases, with 20 bases separating them. The germline CDR1 and CDR2 sequences are LNHDA and SQIVND (reference sequence). This CDR3 is built from 13 residues. Treatment here: approximately 10-day PBMC culture with coronavirus spike peptide pools or control peptides (ViraFEST assay). This TCR came from a human donor who had recovered from COVID-19. The V and J genes are TRBV19 and TRBJ1-6, with D perhaps matching TRBD1 (5 bases). Sequencing used CD4+ T cells from blood, cultured in vitro. The CDR3: CASQTGGVGALHF. The DNA of the CDR3 is TGTGCCAGCCAGACCGGAGGGGTTGGGGCCCTCCACTTT. The complete variable domain, with remaining parts taken from reference TRBV19 and TRBJ1-6, reads DGGITQSPKYLFRKEGQNVTLSCEQNLNHDAMYWYRQDPGQGLRLIYYSQIVNDFQKGDIAEGYSVSREKKESFPLTVTSAQKNPTAFYLCASQTGGVGALHFGNGTRLTVT.